This T cell receptor beta chain emerged from a study of T cell responses to AZD1222 COVID-19 vaccine. The study, taken as a whole, reports: Reportedly, nearly half of unique spike TCRs recognized epitopes outside B.1.351/B.1.1.7 mutations. Females made up more of the donors, who were largely white British, and clonal diversity may have come out too low. Repertoires were obtained only post-peak T cell response. Vaccination with two AZD1222 doses was followed by a rise in Spike-specific TCR breadth and depth.

CDR3 length: 18 residues. V lost 4 bases and J lost 2; bases outside the gene matches: 13. Germline V CDR1 and CDR2: SGHDN, FVKESK. For this clone: Its antigen remains unknown.

Repertoires were generated with immunoSEQ multiplex PCR, while TCRdb's copy carries only in-frame clones and drops some. The sample consists of roughly 180,000 clones, roughly 92% of them appearing once. Here the sequenced sample was peripheral blood, taken 28 days after the second AZD1222 dose. V gene TRBV14 combines with J gene TRBJ2-3, with TRBD2 identical over 9 bases. The sequence came from an adult who received the AZD1222 COVID-19 vaccine. The DNA for the CDR3 is TGTGCCAGCAGCCCAATGCCCCTAGCGGGGAGAGCCACAGATACGCAGTATTTT. This gives the protein CASSPMPLAGRATDTQYF.